Shown below are 29 T cell receptor beta chains from a single sample sequenced in a study of CD8 T cells in Susac syndrome. RNA amounts of roughly 0.45 to 1 ug underwent reverse transcription with random hexamers. TCRdb fed the immunoSEQ multiplex PCR reads into MiXCR, producing one record per CDR3 protein. The sample has around 270,000 distinct CDR3 sequences, over 75% seen once. The sample consisted of CD8+ T cells from PBMCs. The receptors originated from a human donor with multiple sclerosis.

This clonotype was detected a few times. The rearrangement joins TRBV19 to TRBJ2-7; D unclear. Germline-derived CDR1 and CDR2 are LNHDA and SQIVND (reference sequence). The CDR3 is 13 amino acids. With 3 bases removed from V and 0 bases from J, the gap between germline ends came to 6 bases. The DNA for the CDR3 is TGTGCCAGTAGTATCGGCTCCTCCTACGAGCAGTACTTC. This translates into CASSIGSSYEQYF.

The rearrangement uses TRBV9 and TRBJ1-1; D unresolved. Trimming left V 4 bases short and J 0 bases short, with 16 bases between. This CDR3 contains 16 residues. Germline values: CDR1 SGDLS, CDR2 YYNGEE. CDR3 in amino acids: CASSPRLGNMNTEAFF. CDR3 nucleotide sequence: TGTGCCAGCAGCCCTAGACTGGGTAACATGAACACTGAAGCTTTCTTT.

This chain links TRBV15 with TRBJ1-4; D is unclear. The CDR3 loop spans 11 amino acids. CDR1 is LNHNV, CDR2 YYDKDF, per germline (reference sequence). Trimming left V 8 bases short and J 5 bases short, with 6 bases between. The CDR3 sequence is CATGVNEKLFF. For the CDR3, the DNA is TGTGCCACCGGGGTAAATGAAAAACTGTTTTTT.

The chain is built from TRBV30 and TRBJ2-7; TRBD1 agrees at 9 bases. CDR1 is GTSNPN and CDR2 is SVGIG in the germline V gene (reference sequence). V dropped 2 bases and J dropped 4; count of bases not matched to a gene: 9. CDR3 length: 15 amino acids. The CDR3: CAWSIPGTGRYEQYF. The CDR3 coding sequence is TGTGCCTGGAGTATCCCCGGGACAGGGCGATACGAGCAGTACTTC.

The rearrangement links TRBV28 to TRBJ2-1; 9 nucleotides align to TRBD2. CDR1 is MDHEN, CDR2 SYDVKM, per germline. J lost 9 bases, V lost 2 bases, and 8 bases had no gene match. The CDR3 length is 15 residues. The CDR3, as DNA: TGTGCCAGCAGTTTAATGCCTAGCGGGGCCGGTGAGCAGTTCTTC. The encoded protein is CASSLMPSGAGEQFF.

The rearrangement uses TRBV11-1 and TRBJ2-7; D perhaps matches TRBD2 (7 bases). The V and J ends lost 1 base and 4 bases respectively, with 20 bases between them. Looked up from germline, CDR1 is SGHAT and CDR2 is FQDESV (reference sequence). The CDR3 spans 17 residues. The DNA for the CDR3 is TGTGCCAGCAGCTTAGAGGAGGGGGGGGCCATGGAATACGAGCAGTACTTC. This translates into CASSLEEGGAMEYEQYF.

The rearrangement joins TRBV6-2 or TRBV6-3 to TRBJ2-2; D ambiguous. The V gene lost 5 bases and the J gene lost 1 base, with 5 bases spanning the gap. The CDR3 sequence is 13 residues long. In germline, CDR1 is MNHEY, CDR2 SVGEGT. The CDR3 DNA is TGTGCCAGCAGTAACGAGAACACCGGGGAGCTGTTTTTT. Amino acids: CASSNENTGELFF.

The chain combines TRBV14 with TRBJ2-1, with D hard to call. The length of the CDR3 is 17 residues. Germline CDR1 and CDR2: SGHDN and FVKESK. V lost 0 bases to trimming and J lost 7 bases, with 19 bases between them. CDR3 in amino acids: CASSQDLNSRLGNEQFF. In nucleotides, the CDR3 is TGTGCCAGCAGCCAAGATCTGAACAGTCGTTTAGGGAATGAGCAGTTCTTC.

The rearrangement links TRBV3-1 to TRBJ2-7; possible D gene TRBD2, 6 bases. CDR3 length: 16 amino acids. V was cut by 3 bases and J by 0 bases, with 15 bases left in between. The germline V gene has CDR1 LGHDT and CDR2 YNNKEL (reference sequence). CDR3 sequence (DNA): TGTGCCAGCAGCCATCTTCTAGCGAGGAGCTCCTACGAGCAGTACTTC. Its translation: CASSHLLARSSYEQYF.

The chain carries TRBV6-2 or TRBV6-3 and TRBJ2-3; TRBD1 aligns across 7 bases. V shed 6 bases, J shed 0 bases, and the junction held 33 bases outside the gene matches. There are 24 residues in the CDR3. Germline CDR1 is MNHEY and CDR2 is SVGEGT. The CDR3 nucleotides are TGTGCCAGCAGGGGGCACACAGGGGTGGGGGCGACTGCAAAAGGGATTCCTAGCACAGATACGCAGTATTTT. Its protein product is CASRGHTGVGATAKGIPSTDTQYF.

The CDR3 DNA follows: TGTGCCAGCAGCTTTTTAGCGGGAGTAGTCGTAGATGAGCAGTTCTTC. Translating it yields CASSFLAGVVVDEQFF. V is TRBV11-2 and J is TRBJ2-1; 9 bases line up with TRBD2. The CDR3 consists of 16 residues. From germline, CDR1 is SGHAT and CDR2 FQNNGV. J lost 8 bases, V lost 3 bases, and 11 bases had no gene match.

The CDR3 region is CASSVLQDTQYF. The CDR3 region has the DNA TGTGCCAGCAGCGTCCTTCAGGATACGCAGTATTTT. V usage is TRBV9 and J usage is TRBJ2-3; no reliable D call. From germline, CDR1 is SGDLS and CDR2 YYNGEE. The V and J ends lost 2 bases and 6 bases respectively, with 7 bases between them. The CDR3 has 12 amino acids.

The chain joins TRBV9 to TRBJ2-5, with a possible D match to TRBD2 (6 bases). V lost 0 bases and J 4 bases, leaving 10 bases between the germline ends. Per the germline V gene, CDR1 is SGDLS and CDR2 is YYNGEE. The CDR3 has 14 amino acids. This chain's CDR3 is CASSVAGAAETQYF. For the CDR3, the DNA is TGTGCCAGCAGCGTAGCGGGAGCTGCAGAGACCCAGTACTTC.

The chain employs TRBV4-3 and TRBJ2-7; tentatively, D is TRBD2 (5 bases). The CDR3 sequence is 13 residues long. From germline, CDR1 is LGHNA and CDR2 YSLEER. V lost 4 bases to trimming and J lost 6 bases, with 13 bases between them. CDR3 amino acids: CASSPFGRGEQYF. CDR3 nucleotide sequence: TGCGCCAGCAGCCCTTTTGGACGGGGCGAGCAGTACTTC.

The genes are TRBV30 and TRBJ2-1, with D hard to call. Germline lookup yields CDR1 GTSNPN and CDR2 SVGIG (reference sequence). This CDR3 has 13 amino acids. V was cut by 2 bases and J by 9 bases, with 14 bases left in between. The CDR3 nucleotides are TGTGCCTGGAGTCCATCCTCGGGTCCTGAGCAGTTCTTC. Encoded protein: CAWSPSSGPEQFF.

This clonotype has only a few counts. For the CDR3, the DNA is TGCGCCAGCAGCCAAGCCCCCGTACAGGCAACAAATGAGCAGTTCTTC. The encoded protein is CASSQAPVQATNEQFF. This sequence joins TRBV4-1 and TRBJ2-1; possible D gene TRBD1, 5 bases. CDR1 MGHRA and CDR2 YSYEKL come from the germline V gene. Trimming left V 1 base short and J 7 bases short, with 17 bases between. This CDR3 is 16 amino acids long.

J is TRBJ2-5 and V is TRBV7-3, with 10 bases identical to TRBD1. Germline values: CDR1 SGHTA, CDR2 FQGTGA. The CDR3 totals 16 residues. Losses at the gene ends were 4 bases for V and 3 bases for J; bases not matched to a gene: 8. As DNA, the CDR3 is TGTGCCAGCAGCTCGACAGGGGGCCCTCAGGAAGAGACCCAGTACTTC. Translated: CASSSTGGPQEETQYF.

The J gene is TRBJ2-2, the V gene TRBV4-3; 8 positions match TRBD1. Germline assignment: CDR1 LGHNA and CDR2 YSLEER. This CDR3 comprises 17 residues. After removal of 0 bases from V and 5 bases from J, the junction contained 8 bases not matched to a gene. CDR3 nucleotides: TGCGCCAGCAGCCAAGATCGTGCAGGGGGCAGAACCGGGGAGCTGTTTTTT. Translation: CASSQDRAGGRTGELFF.

V gene TRBV7-6 combines with J gene TRBJ2-5; D might be TRBD2 (5 bases). V was pared by 5 bases and J by 5 bases, with 18 bases between. The germline V gene has CDR1 SGHVS and CDR2 FNYEAQ. The CDR3 extends over 15 amino acids. As DNA, the CDR3 is TGTGCCAGCAGCCCGACGTGGTGGGAGAAGGAGACCCAGTACTTC. Translation: CASSPTWWEKETQYF.

The chain recombines TRBV7-9 with TRBJ2-1; no reliable D call. V was pared by 1 base and J by 5 bases, with 3 bases between. Germline CDR1 and CDR2: SEHNR and FQNEAQ (reference sequence). The CDR3 covers 12 residues. The CDR3 DNA reads as TGTGCCAGCAGCTTAGGGAACAATGAGCAGTTCTTC. It yields the protein CASSLGNNEQFF.

V is TRBV7-8 and J is TRBJ2-7; D is unresolved. Trimming took 2 bases from V and 2 from J, leaving 13 bases between them. Germline V gives CDR1 SGHVS, CDR2 FQNEAQ. The CDR3 sequence is 15 residues long. The chain's CDR3 is CASSLYPQVPYEQYF. CDR3 sequence (DNA): TGTGCCAGCAGCTTATACCCGCAAGTTCCCTACGAGCAGTACTTC.

J is TRBJ2-5 and V is TRBV19, with 11 nucleotides matching TRBD2. CDR3 length: 17 amino acids. The V segment lost 5 bases and the J segment 0 bases; nucleotides outside the gene matches: 8. Germline CDR1 is LNHDA and CDR2 is SQIVND (reference sequence). For the CDR3, the DNA is TGTGCCAGTAGTTTTTACGGACTAGCGGGTCACCAAGAGACCCAGTACTTC. Protein sequence: CASSFYGLAGHQETQYF.

V gene TRBV9 combines with J gene TRBJ2-1, with 8 bases that match TRBD2. Germline V gives CDR1 SGDLS, CDR2 YYNGEE. V trimming: 3 bases; J trimming: 5 bases; junction bases outside the gene matches: 10. CDR3 length equals 16 residues. CDR3 DNA: TGTGCCAGCAGCGCCGGCGGGGGGCCCACGGACAATGAGCAGTTCTTC. Encoded protein: CASSAGGGPTDNEQFF.

This CDR3 reads CSARGTSGSNEQFF. DNA of the CDR3: TGCAGTGCAAGGGGGACTAGCGGGTCAAATGAGCAGTTCTTC. This sequence joins TRBV20-1 and TRBJ2-1; 12 positions agree with TRBD2. V trimming: 6 bases; J trimming: 7 bases; junction bases outside the gene matches: 7. Germline lookup yields CDR1 DFQATT and CDR2 SNEGSKA (reference sequence). The CDR3 is 14 amino acids.

This clonotype was seen a single time. The gene calls are TRBV4-3 and TRBJ2-7, with TRBD2 matching 7 bases. Germline CDR1 reads LGHNA; CDR2 reads YSLEER. The CDR3 is 15 residues long. V lost 0 bases, J lost 3 bases, and 5 bases stayed unmatched. The CDR3 DNA sequence: TGCGCCAGCAGCCAAGATATAGCGGGTAACTACGAGCAGTACTTC. Translated, it gives CASSQDIAGNYEQYF.

V is TRBV19 and J is TRBJ1-1; 7 positions agree with TRBD1. This CDR3 contains 13 residues. In germline, CDR1 is LNHDA, CDR2 SQIVND (reference sequence). Trimming cost V 5 bases and J 7 bases; bases outside gene matches: 7. CDR3: CASSPGTALEAFF. In DNA, the CDR3 is TGTGCCAGTAGTCCCGGGACAGCGCTTGAAGCTTTCTTT.

The J gene is TRBJ2-3, the V gene TRBV12-3 or TRBV12-4, with D possibly being TRBD1 (6 bases). The V and J ends lost 7 bases and 3 bases respectively, with 17 bases between them. The CDR3 totals 15 residues. CDR3 in DNA: TGTGCCAGCACCCCGACAGGACTGGATACAGATACGCAGTATTTT. This sequence encodes CASTPTGLDTDTQYF.

The chain recombines TRBV7-9 with TRBJ2-7; 9 bases agree with TRBD1. The germline CDR1 and CDR2 sequences are SEHNR and FQNEAQ (reference sequence). The V and J ends lost 6 bases and 7 bases, in that order; junction bases with no gene match: 10. The CDR3 totals 14 residues. The CDR3 coding sequence is TGTGCCAGCAGTCGGCCGGGACAGGGCAGGGAGCAGTACTTC. Translating gives CASSRPGQGREQYF.

The CDR3 DNA reads TGTGCCAGCAGCTTGGGAGAAAGCGGGGGTCTAGATACGCAGTATTTT. It encodes CASSLGESGGLDTQYF. V is TRBV5-6 and J is TRBJ2-3; 8 nucleotides match TRBD2. The CDR3 consists of 16 residues. CDR1 and CDR2 (germline): SGHDT, YYEEEE. Unmatched junction bases numbered 8, after V lost 0 bases and J lost 5 bases.